The 19 T cell receptor beta chains listed next were all sequenced from one sample in a study of T cells in Graves' hyperthyroidism and ophthalmopathy. TCR beta CDR3 regions were amplified from RNA. Initially, a first-round RT-PCR of the TCR CDR3 employed the HTBI primer set. TCRdb reprocessed the multiplex PCR reads via MiXCR and lists one record per CDR3 protein. The sample yields a few hundred thousand distinct CDR3 sequences, 16% seen once. Source material: blood. The receptors derive from a woman between 40 and 50 years old with Graves' ophthalmopathy.

This clonotype was detected a few times. V is TRBV18 and J is TRBJ2-1; TRBD1 might be the D (5 bases). From germline, CDR1 is KGHSH and CDR2 LQKENI. CDR3 length: 12 residues. V was shortened by 4 bases and J by 5 bases, with 6 bases between the two germline ends. CDR3 coding DNA: TGTGCCAGCTCACAGGGGAACAATGAGCAGTTCTTC. As protein: CASSQGNNEQFF.

This clonotype was recorded many times. The chain carries TRBV18 and TRBJ2-4, with TRBD1 matching 8 bases. With V trimmed by 1 base and J by 5 bases, 7 bases remained unmatched. CDR1 is KGHSH and CDR2 is LQKENI in the germline V gene. This CDR3 comprises 16 residues. The CDR3 sequence is CASSPLRLGQENIQYF. CDR3 sequence (DNA): TGTGCCAGCTCACCACTAAGGTTGGGACAGGAAAACATTCAGTACTTC.

This clonotype was recorded a few times. The chain has TRBV6-1 and TRBJ2-3; D may be TRBD1 or TRBD2 (5 bases each). V lost 6 bases and J 0 bases, leaving 16 bases between the germline ends. The CDR3 is 16 residues long. Germline loops: CDR1 MNHNS, CDR2 SASEGT. The CDR3 DNA follows: TGTGCCAGCAGATTCTCTTGGGGACGTAGCACAGATACGCAGTATTTT. Residues: CASRFSWGRSTDTQYF.

This clonotype was picked up many times. The rearrangement joins TRBV3-1 to TRBJ1-1; D not resolved. V was trimmed by 5 bases and J by 1 base, leaving 8 bases between them. Per germline, CDR1 LGHDT and CDR2 YNNKEL (reference sequence). The CDR3 has 13 residues. The CDR3 DNA sequence: TGTGCCAGCAGCAAGGGCCGGAACACTGAAGCTTTCTTT. Protein sequence: CASSKGRNTEAFF. The full variable domain, its missing parts supplied by reference TRBV3-1 and TRBJ1-1, is DTAVSQTPKYLVTQMGNDKSIKCEQNLGHDTMYWYKQDSKKFLKIMFSYNNKELIINETVPNRFSPKSPDKAHLNLHINSLELGDSAVYFCASSKGRNTEAFFGQGTRLTVV.

The CDR3: CASSIGPSGRGQEQYF. The CDR3 DNA reads TGCGCCAGCAGCATCGGGCCTAGCGGGAGAGGTCAAGAGCAGTACTTC. The chain links TRBV5-1 to TRBJ2-7; 10 bases fit TRBD2. This CDR3 is 16 amino acids long. V trimming: 4 bases; J trimming: 7 bases; junction bases outside the gene matches: 14. Germline values: CDR1 SGHRS, CDR2 YFSETQ.

The chain joins TRBV18 to TRBJ1-6; weak D call: TRBD1 (5 bases). The germline V gene has CDR1 KGHSH and CDR2 LQKENI. CDR3 size: 15 residues. The V and J ends lost 0 bases and 7 bases respectively, with 10 bases between them. This CDR3 reads CASSPPAGRNSPLHF. The CDR3 bases are TGTGCCAGCTCACCACCAGCAGGGAGGAATTCACCCCTCCACTTT.

The chain uses TRBV9 and TRBJ2-1; D might be TRBD1 or TRBD2, each matching 5 bases. This CDR3 contains 12 residues. Germline CDR1 reads SGDLS; CDR2 reads YYNGEE. V lost 2 bases, J lost 7 bases, and 7 bases lay in between. DNA of the CDR3: TGTGCCAGCAGCGTGTGGGGGAATGAGCAGTTCTTC. Protein sequence: CASSVWGNEQFF.

This chain uses TRBV11-2 with TRBJ2-3; 8 nucleotides line up with TRBD2. The CDR3 length is 17 residues. The V and J ends lost 5 bases and 1 base, in that order; junction bases with no gene match: 11. Germline CDR1 SGHAT, CDR2 FQNNGV. The CDR3: CASSPGGAGARTDTQYF. The CDR3 nucleotides read TGTGCCAGCAGCCCAGGAGGAGCGGGAGCCCGCACAGATACGCAGTATTTT.

This clonotype was seen many times. The chain couples TRBV18 to TRBJ2-2; D is undetermined. The germline V and J ends were trimmed by 10 bases and 7 bases, with 10 bases remaining between them. The CDR3 is made up of 11 amino acids. Germline V gene sequence: CDR1 KGHSH, CDR2 LQKENI. Written as DNA, the CDR3 is TGTGCCACCTTTCGTGACGGGGAGCTGTTTTTT. Amino acid sequence: CATFRDGELFF. Combining the CDR3 with reference TRBV18 and TRBJ2-2 gives the whole variable domain NAGVMQNPRHLVRRRGQEARLRCSPMKGHSHVYWYRQLPEEGLKFMVYLQKENIIDESGMPKERFSAEFPKEGPSILRIQQVVRGDSAAYFCATFRDGELFFGEGSRLTVL.

This clonotype appeared many times. The V gene is TRBV2, the J gene TRBJ2-2; no clear D gene. Trimming shortened V by 5 bases and J by 4 bases, and 14 bases separated the two germline ends. Germline-derived CDR1 and CDR2 are SNHLY and FYNNEI. This CDR3 has 15 amino acids. CDR3 in DNA: TGTGCCAGCAGTCCGGCCTCCCGAGGCACCGGGGAGCTGTTTTTT. This translates into CASSPASRGTGELFF.

This clonotype was observed a handful of times. The chain has TRBV28 and TRBJ1-6; TRBD1 aligns across 7 bases. V dropped 6 bases and J dropped 13; count of bases not matched to a gene: 12. This CDR3 is 14 amino acids long. CDR1 MDHEN and CDR2 SYDVKM come from the germline V gene. CDR3 DNA sequence: TGTGCCAGCAGGCGACAGGGACCCTATAGGCCCCTCCACTTT. This encodes CASRRQGPYRPLHF.

J is TRBJ1-1 and V is TRBV5-1; D not resolved. Trimming shortened V by 2 bases and J by 6 bases, and 14 bases separated the two germline ends. The length of the CDR3 is 14 residues. The V gene's germline CDR1 is SGHRS and CDR2 YFSETQ. In nucleotides, the CDR3 is TGCGCCAGCAGCTTATCGGGTTCTGCGTCTGAAGCTTTCTTT. Translation: CASSLSGSASEAFF.

This clonotype showed up many times. The V gene is TRBV3-1, the J gene TRBJ2-7, with D uncertain. Trimming shortened V by 0 bases and J by 6 bases, and 12 bases separated the two germline ends. This CDR3 has 14 residues. The germline CDR1 and CDR2 sequences are LGHDT and YNNKEL (reference sequence). DNA for the CDR3: TGTGCCAGCAGCCAAGATTGGAGAGTAAGCGAGCAGTACTTC. It yields the protein CASSQDWRVSEQYF.

This clonotype occurred many times. The chain combines TRBV20-1 with TRBJ2-7, with 14 nucleotides matching TRBD2. The germline V gene encodes CDR1 DFQATT and CDR2 SNEGSKA (reference sequence). This CDR3 is built from 17 residues. The V segment lost 0 bases and the J segment 5 bases; nucleotides outside the gene matches: 9. The CDR3 coding sequence is TGCAGTGCTAGAGATAGACTAGCGGGAGGGGCCGGGAACGAGCAGTACTTC. It specifies CSARDRLAGGAGNEQYF.

This clonotype was counted at least ten times. The V and J genes are TRBV20-1 and TRBJ2-1; D not certain. The CDR3 runs 12 residues. Trimming removed 7 bases from V and 0 bases from J, with 7 bases in between. CDR1 and CDR2 from the germline V gene are DFQATT and SNEGSKA (reference sequence). In nucleotides, the CDR3 is TGCAGTGTCCTGCGCTCCTACAATGAGCAGTTCTTC. Amino acid sequence: CSVLRSYNEQFF.

The chain carries TRBV18 and TRBJ1-6, with TRBD1 matching over 8 bases. The CDR3 extends over 14 amino acids. Germline CDR1 KGHSH, CDR2 LQKENI. Trimming removed 3 bases from V and 8 bases from J; junction bases left unmatched: 3. CDR3 bases: TGTGCCAGCTCACCGCAGGGGGCGGATTCACCCCTCCACTTT. This sequence encodes CASSPQGADSPLHF.

This clonotype was detected ten times or more. The chain employs TRBV30 and TRBJ2-2, with D possibly matching TRBD1 (6 bases). CDR1 and CDR2 from the germline V gene are GTSNPN and SVGIG (reference sequence). V lost 0 bases, J lost 2 bases, and 7 bases lay in between. The CDR3 covers 14 residues. The CDR3 region has the DNA TGTGCCTGGAGTGTCGGGACAAACACCGGGGAGCTGTTTTTT. It yields the protein CAWSVGTNTGELFF.

Relative to its sample, this clonotype is medium-sized. The chain is built from TRBV13 and TRBJ2-6; D remains unclear. The germline V and J ends were trimmed by 1 base and 4 bases, with 8 bases remaining between them. Per the germline V gene, CDR1 is PRHDT and CDR2 is FYEKMQ (reference sequence). CDR3 length: 15 amino acids. CDR3 loop: CASSLDAAGANVLTF. The DNA for the CDR3 is TGTGCCAGCAGCTTAGATGCCGCCGGGGCCAACGTCCTGACTTTC.

Many counts were recorded for this clonotype. V usage is TRBV2 and J usage is TRBJ2-7; TRBD1 matches at 8 bases. J was trimmed by 5 bases and V by 6 bases; bases with no gene match: 12. Germline values: CDR1 SNHLY, CDR2 FYNNEI. This CDR3 region has 15 residues. CDR3 sequence (DNA): TGTGCCAGCAGCAATCTCAGGACAGGGCATAACGAGCAGTACTTC. Translation: CASSNLRTGHNEQYF.